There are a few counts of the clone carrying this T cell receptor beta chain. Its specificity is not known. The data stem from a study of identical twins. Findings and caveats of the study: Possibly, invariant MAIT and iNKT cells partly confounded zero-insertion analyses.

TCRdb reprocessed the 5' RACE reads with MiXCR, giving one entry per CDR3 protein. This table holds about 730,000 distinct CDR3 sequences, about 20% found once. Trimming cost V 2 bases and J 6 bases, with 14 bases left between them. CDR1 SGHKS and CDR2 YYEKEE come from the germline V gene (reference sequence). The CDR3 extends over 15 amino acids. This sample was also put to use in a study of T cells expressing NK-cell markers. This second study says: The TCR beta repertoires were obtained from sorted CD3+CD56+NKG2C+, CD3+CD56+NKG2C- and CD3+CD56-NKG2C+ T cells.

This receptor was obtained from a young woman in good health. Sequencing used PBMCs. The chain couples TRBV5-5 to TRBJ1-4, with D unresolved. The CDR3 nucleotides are TGTGCCAGCAGCTTAATGGGCGGACGTGATGAAAAACTGTTTTTT. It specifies CASSLMGGRDEKLFF.